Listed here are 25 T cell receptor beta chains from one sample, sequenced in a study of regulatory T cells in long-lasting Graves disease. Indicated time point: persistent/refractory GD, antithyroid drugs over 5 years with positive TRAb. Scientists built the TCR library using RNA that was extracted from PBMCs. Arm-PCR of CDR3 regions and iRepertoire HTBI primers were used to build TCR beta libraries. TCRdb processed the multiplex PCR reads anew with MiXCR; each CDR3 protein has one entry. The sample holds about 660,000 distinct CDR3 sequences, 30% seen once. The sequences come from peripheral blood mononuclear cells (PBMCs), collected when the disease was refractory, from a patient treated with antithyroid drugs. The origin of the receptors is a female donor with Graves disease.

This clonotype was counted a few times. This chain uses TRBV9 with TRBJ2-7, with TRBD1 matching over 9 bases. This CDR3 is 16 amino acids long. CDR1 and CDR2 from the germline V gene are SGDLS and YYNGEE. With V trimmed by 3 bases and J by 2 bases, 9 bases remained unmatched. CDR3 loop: CASSAYLGTGTYEQYF. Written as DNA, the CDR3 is TGTGCCAGCAGCGCGTACCTCGGGACAGGGACCTACGAGCAGTACTTC.

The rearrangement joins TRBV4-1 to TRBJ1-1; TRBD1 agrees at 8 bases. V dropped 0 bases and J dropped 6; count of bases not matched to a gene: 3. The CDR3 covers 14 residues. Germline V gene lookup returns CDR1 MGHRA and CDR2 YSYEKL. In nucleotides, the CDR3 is TGCGCCAGCAGCCAAGAACAGGGGGGAGCTGAAGCTTTCTTT. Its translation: CASSQEQGGAEAFF.

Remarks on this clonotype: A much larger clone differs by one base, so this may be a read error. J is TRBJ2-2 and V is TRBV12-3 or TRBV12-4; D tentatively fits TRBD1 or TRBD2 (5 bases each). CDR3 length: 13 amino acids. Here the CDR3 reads CASSPRQSGELLF. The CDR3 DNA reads TGTGCCAGCAGTCCAAGACAGTCCGGGGAGCTGCTTTTT.

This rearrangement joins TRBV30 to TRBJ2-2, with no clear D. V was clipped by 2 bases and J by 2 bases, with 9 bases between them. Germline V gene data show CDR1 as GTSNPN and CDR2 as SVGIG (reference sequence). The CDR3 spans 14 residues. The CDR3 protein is CAWSPPRNTGELFF. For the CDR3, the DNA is TGTGCCTGGAGTCCACCTCGTAACACCGGGGAGCTGTTTTTT.

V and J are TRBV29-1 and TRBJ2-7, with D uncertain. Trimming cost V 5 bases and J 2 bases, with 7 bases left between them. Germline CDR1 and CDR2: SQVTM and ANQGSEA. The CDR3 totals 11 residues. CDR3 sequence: CSVIGTYEQYF. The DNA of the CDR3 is TGCAGCGTTATCGGCACCTACGAGCAGTACTTC.

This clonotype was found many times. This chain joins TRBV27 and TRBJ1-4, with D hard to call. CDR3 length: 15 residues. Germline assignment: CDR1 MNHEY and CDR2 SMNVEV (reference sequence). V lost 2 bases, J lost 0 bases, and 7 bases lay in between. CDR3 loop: CASSLTPATNEKLFF. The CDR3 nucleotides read TGTGCCAGCAGTTTAACCCCGGCAACTAATGAAAAACTGTTTTTT.

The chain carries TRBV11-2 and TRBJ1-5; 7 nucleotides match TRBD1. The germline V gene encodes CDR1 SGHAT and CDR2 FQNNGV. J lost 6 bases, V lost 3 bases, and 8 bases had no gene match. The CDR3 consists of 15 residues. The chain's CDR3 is CASSFSPTGSQPQHF. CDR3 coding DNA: TGTGCCAGCAGCTTCTCCCCGACAGGGTCTCAGCCCCAGCATTTT.

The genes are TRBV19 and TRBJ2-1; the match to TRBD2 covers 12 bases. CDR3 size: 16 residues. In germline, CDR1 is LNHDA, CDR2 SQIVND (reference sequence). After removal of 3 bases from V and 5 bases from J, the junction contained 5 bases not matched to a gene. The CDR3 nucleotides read TGTGCCAGTAGTATTGTACCTAGCGGGAGGGACAATGAGCAGTTCTTC. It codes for CASSIVPSGRDNEQFF.

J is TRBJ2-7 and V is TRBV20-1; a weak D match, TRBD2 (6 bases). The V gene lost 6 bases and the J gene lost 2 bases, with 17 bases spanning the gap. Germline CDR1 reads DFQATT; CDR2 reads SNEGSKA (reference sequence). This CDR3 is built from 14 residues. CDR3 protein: CSATASEYTYEQYF. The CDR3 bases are TGCAGTGCAACAGCTAGCGAGTATACCTACGAGCAGTACTTC.

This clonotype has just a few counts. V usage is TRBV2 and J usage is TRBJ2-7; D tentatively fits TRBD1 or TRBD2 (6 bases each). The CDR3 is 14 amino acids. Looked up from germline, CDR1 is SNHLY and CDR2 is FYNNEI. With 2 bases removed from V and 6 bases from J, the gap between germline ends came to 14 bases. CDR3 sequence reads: CASSEIVKGGEQYF. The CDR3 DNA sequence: TGTGCCAGCAGTGAAATCGTTAAGGGGGGCGAGCAGTACTTC.

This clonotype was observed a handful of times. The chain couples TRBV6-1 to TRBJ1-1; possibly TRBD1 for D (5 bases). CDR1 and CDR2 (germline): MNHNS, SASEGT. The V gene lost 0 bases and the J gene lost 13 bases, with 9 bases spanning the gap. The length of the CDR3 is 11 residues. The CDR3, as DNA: TGTGCCAGCAGTGAAGCGGTGGGGGTTTTCTTT. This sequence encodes CASSEAVGVFF.

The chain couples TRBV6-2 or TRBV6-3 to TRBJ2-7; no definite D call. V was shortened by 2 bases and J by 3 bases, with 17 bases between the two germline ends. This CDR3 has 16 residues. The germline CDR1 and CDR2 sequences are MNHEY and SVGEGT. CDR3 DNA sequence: TGTGCCAGCAGTTACGCCCGCCCGGGTTCAGGCTACGAGCAGTACTTC. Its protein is CASSYARPGSGYEQYF.

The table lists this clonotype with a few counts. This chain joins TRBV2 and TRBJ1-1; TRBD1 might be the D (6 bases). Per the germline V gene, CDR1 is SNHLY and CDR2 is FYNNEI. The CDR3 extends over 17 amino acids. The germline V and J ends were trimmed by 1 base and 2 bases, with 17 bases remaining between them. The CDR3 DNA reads TGTGCCAGCAGTGAAGGGCGGCAGGGGCCGAGAAACACTGAAGCTTTCTTT. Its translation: CASSEGRQGPRNTEAFF.

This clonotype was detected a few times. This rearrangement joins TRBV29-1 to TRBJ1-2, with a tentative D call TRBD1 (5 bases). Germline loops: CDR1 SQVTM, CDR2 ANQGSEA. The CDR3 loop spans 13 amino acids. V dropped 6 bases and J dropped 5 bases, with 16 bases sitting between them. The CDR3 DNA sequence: TGCAGCGTCCAATGGGGCGCCGGTTATGGCTACACCTTC. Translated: CSVQWGAGYGYTF.

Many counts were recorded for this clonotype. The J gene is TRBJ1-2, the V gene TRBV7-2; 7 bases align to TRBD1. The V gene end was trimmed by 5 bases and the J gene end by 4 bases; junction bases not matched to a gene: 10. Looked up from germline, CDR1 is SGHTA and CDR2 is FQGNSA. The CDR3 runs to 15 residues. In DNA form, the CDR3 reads TGTGCCAGCAGCAAGAGCGGGACAGAGTCCTATGGCTACACCTTC. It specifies CASSKSGTESYGYTF.

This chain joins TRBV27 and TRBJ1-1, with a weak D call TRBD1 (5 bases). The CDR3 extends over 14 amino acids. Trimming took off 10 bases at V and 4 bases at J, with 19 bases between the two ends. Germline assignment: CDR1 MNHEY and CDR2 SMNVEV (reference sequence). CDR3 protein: CATRTLGGSTEAFF. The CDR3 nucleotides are TGTGCCACCAGGACTTTGGGGGGGAGCACTGAAGCTTTCTTT.

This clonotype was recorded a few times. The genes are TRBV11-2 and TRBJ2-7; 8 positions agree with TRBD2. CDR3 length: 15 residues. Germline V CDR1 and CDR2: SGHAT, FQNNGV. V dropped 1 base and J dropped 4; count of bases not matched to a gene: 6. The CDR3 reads CASSLAVPSGYEQYF. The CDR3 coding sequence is TGTGCCAGCAGCTTAGCGGTTCCTAGCGGGTACGAGCAGTACTTC.

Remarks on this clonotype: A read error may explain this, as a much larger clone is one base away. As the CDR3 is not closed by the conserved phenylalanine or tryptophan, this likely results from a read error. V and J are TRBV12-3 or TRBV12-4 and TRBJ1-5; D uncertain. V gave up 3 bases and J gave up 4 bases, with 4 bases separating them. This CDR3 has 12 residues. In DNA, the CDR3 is TGTGCCAGCAGTTTTTGGAATCAGCCCCAGCATTCT. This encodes CASSFWNQPQHS.

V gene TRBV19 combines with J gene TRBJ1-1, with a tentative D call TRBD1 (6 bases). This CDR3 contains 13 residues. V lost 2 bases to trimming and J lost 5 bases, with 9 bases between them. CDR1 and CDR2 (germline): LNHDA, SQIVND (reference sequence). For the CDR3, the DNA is TGTGCCAGTAGTATATCCCAGGGGACTGAAGCTTTCTTT. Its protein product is CASSISQGTEAFF.

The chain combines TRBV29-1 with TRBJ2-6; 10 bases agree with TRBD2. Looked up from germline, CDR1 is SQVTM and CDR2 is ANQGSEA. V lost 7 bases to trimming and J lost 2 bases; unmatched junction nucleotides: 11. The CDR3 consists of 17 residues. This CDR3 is CSARTGLARAGANVLTF. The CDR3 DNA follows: TGCAGCGCCAGGACGGGACTAGCGCGTGCTGGGGCCAACGTCCTGACTTTC.

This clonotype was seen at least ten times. The CDR3 loop is CASSGQSYGYTF. The CDR3 nucleotides are TGTGCCAGCAGCGGACAGAGTTATGGCTACACCTTC. V gene TRBV2 combines with J gene TRBJ1-2; TRBD1 is a possible D gene (6 bases). CDR3 size: 12 residues. The V and J ends lost 6 bases and 5 bases respectively, with 10 bases between them. CDR1 is SNHLY and CDR2 is FYNNEI in the germline V gene.

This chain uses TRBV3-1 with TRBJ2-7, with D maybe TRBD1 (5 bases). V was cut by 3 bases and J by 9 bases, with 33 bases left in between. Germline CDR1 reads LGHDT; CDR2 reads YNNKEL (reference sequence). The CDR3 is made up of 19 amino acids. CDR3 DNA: TGTGCCAGCAGCCATGAAGGCATATCCAGGGTACCAGGTAACCGTGTGCAGTACTTC. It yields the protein CASSHEGISRVPGNRVQYF.

CDR3 in DNA: TGCGCCAGCAGCTCGCGGACAGCCTCCTACGAGCAGTACTTC. Protein: CASSSRTASYEQYF. The V and J genes are TRBV5-1 and TRBJ2-7; a weak D match, TRBD1 (6 bases). From germline, CDR1 is SGHRS and CDR2 YFSETQ. V lost 3 bases to trimming and J lost 0 bases, with 10 bases between them. The CDR3 sequence is 14 residues long.

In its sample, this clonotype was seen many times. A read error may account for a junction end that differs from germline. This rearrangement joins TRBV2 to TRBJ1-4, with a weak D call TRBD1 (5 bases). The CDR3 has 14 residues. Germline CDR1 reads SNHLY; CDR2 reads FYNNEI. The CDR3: CASSRRDPGYFHCF. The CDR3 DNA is TGTGCCAGCAGTCGCCGGGACCCTGGGTATTTTCATTGTTTT.

The CDR3 coding sequence is TGTGCCAGCAGCGTAGGGGCTAGCGACGAGCAGTACTTC. This sequence encodes CASSVGASDEQYF. V usage is TRBV9 and J usage is TRBJ2-7; D is perhaps TRBD2 (6 bases). This CDR3 is built from 13 residues. CDR1 and CDR2 (germline): SGDLS, YYNGEE. The ends were cut back, 0 bases at V and 5 bases at J, with 9 bases in the middle.